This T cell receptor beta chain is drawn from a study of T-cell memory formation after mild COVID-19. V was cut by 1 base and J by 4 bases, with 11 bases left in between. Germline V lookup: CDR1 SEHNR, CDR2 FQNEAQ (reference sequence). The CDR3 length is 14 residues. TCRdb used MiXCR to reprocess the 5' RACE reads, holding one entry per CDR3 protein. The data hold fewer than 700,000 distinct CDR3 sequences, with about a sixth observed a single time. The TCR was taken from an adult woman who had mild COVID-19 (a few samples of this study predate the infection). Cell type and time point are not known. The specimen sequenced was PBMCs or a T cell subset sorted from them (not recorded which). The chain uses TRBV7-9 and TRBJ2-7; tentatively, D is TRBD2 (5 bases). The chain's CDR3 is CASSLGGEWYEQYF. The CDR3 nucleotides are TGTGCCAGCAGCTTAGGTGGGGAGTGGTACGAGCAGTACTTC. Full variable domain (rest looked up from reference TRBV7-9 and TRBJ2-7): DTGVSQNPRHKITKRGQNVTFRCDPISEHNRLYWYRQTLGQGPEFLTYFQNEAQLEKSRLLSDRFSAERPKGSFSTLEIQRTEQGDSAMYLCASSLGGEWYEQYFGPGTRLTVT.